Listed below are T cell receptor beta chains from one sample, sequenced in a study of blood T cell repertoires in COVID-19. Libraries were prepared by immunoSEQ multiplex PCR; TCRdb keeps only in-frame clonotypes and omits some of them. Altogether approximately 80,000 clones are present, about 82% being singletons, with the ten largest covering approximately 8.1%. Sequencing input: peripheral blood. The receptors originated from a man aged 45-60 years with active COVID-19. Both conserved end residues are part of each CDR3. The D gene is left open where the match is weak. Size values are once, few and many counts, or a class for expanded clones, and some rows have none.

j_gene: TRBJ1-5; v_gene: TRBV2; abundance: -; d_gene: TRBD1; CDR3aa: CASSEDRLSNQPQHF; CDR3nt: TGTGCCAGCAGTGAGGACAGGTTAAGCAATCAGCCCCAGCATTTT
j_gene: TRBJ2-1; v_gene: TRBV4-2; abundance: -; d_gene: -; CDR3aa: CASSPNLGGGTYNEQFF; CDR3nt: TGTGCCAGCAGCCCAAATTTGGGGGGGGGCACCTACAATGAGCAGTTCTTC
j_gene: TRBJ2-7; v_gene: TRBV27; abundance: -; d_gene: TRBD2; CDR3aa: CASSFSPSGKGEQYF; CDR3nt: TGTGCCAGCAGTTTCTCCCCCAGCGGGAAGGGTGAGCAGTACTTC
j_gene: TRBJ1-5; v_gene: TRBV6-5; abundance: -; d_gene: -; CDR3aa: CATKGPNSPQHF; CDR3nt: TGTGCCACCAAGGGGCCCAATTCCCCACAGCATTTT
j_gene: TRBJ1-1; v_gene: TRBV30; abundance: -; d_gene: -; CDR3aa: CAWSDRNTEAFF; CDR3nt: TGTGCCTGGAGTGACAGGAACACTGAAGCTTTCTTT
j_gene: TRBJ1-2; v_gene: TRBV9; abundance: -; d_gene: TRBD1; CDR3aa: CASSPGTAYYGYTF; CDR3nt: TGTGCCAGCAGCCCCGGGACAGCTTACTATGGCTACACCTTC
j_gene: TRBJ1-2; v_gene: TRBV7-9; abundance: few; d_gene: -; CDR3aa: CASSLEVAAYGYTF; CDR3nt: TGTGCCAGCAGCTTAGAGGTAGCAGCCTATGGCTACACCTTC
j_gene: TRBJ1-5; v_gene: TRBV24-1; abundance: -; d_gene: -; CDR3aa: CATSAGGGLGNQPQHF; CDR3nt: TGTGCCACCTCCGCTGGGGGGGGCCTGGGCAATCAGCCCCAGCATTTT
j_gene: TRBJ2-7; v_gene: TRBV28; abundance: -; d_gene: TRBD1; CDR3aa: CASSSGTGSYEQYF; CDR3nt: TGTGCCAGCAGTTCAGGGACAGGGTCCTACGAGCAGTACTTC
j_gene: TRBJ1-1; v_gene: TRBV3-1/TRBV3-2; abundance: -; d_gene: -; CDR3aa: CASSQTPGLHTEAFF; CDR3nt: TGTGCCAGCAGCCAAACCCCAGGGCTCCACACTGAAGCTTTCTTT
j_gene: TRBJ2-1; v_gene: TRBV30; abundance: -; d_gene: -; CDR3aa: CAWREKKTYYNEQFF; CDR3nt: TGTGCCTGGAGGGAGAAAAAGACGTACTACAATGAGCAGTTCTTC
j_gene: TRBJ2-5; v_gene: TRBV7-8; abundance: -; d_gene: TRBD2; CDR3aa: CASSRTSTSGTQYF; CDR3nt: TGTGCCAGCAGCCGGACTAGCACATCGGGGACCCAGTACTTC
j_gene: TRBJ2-3; v_gene: TRBV7-2; abundance: -; d_gene: -; CDR3aa: CASSLEQGYTDTQYF; CDR3nt: TGTGCCAGCAGCTTAGAACAGGGTTACACAGATACGCAGTATTTT
j_gene: TRBJ1-1; v_gene: TRBV18; abundance: -; d_gene: -; CDR3aa: CASSPPTGEFTEAFF; CDR3nt: TGTGCCAGCTCACCACCGACCGGGGAATTCACTGAAGCTTTCTTT
j_gene: TRBJ1-5; v_gene: TRBV7-8; abundance: -; d_gene: -; CDR3aa: CASSLATGGNQPQHF; CDR3nt: TGTGCCAGCAGCTTAGCAACAGGTGGCAATCAGCCCCAGCATTTT
j_gene: TRBJ1-5; v_gene: TRBV27; abundance: -; d_gene: -; CDR3aa: CASSLSGASNQPQHF; CDR3nt: TGTGCCAGCAGTTTATCTGGGGCCAGCAATCAGCCCCAGCATTTT
j_gene: TRBJ2-3; v_gene: TRBV4-3; abundance: -; d_gene: TRBD2; CDR3aa: CASSQDIAGSTDTQYF; CDR3nt: TGCGCCAGCAGCCAAGACATAGCGGGTAGCACAGATACGCAGTATTTT
j_gene: TRBJ2-2; v_gene: TRBV5-1; abundance: -; d_gene: -; CDR3aa: CASSLRSLGDGELFF; CDR3nt: TGCGCCAGCAGCTTGCGTTCTCTCGGTGACGGGGAGCTGTTTTTT
j_gene: TRBJ2-1; v_gene: TRBV29-1; abundance: -; d_gene: TRBD2; CDR3aa: CSVAGTSGRRHYNEQFF; CDR3nt: TGCAGCGTTGCCGGGACTAGCGGGAGGCGACACTACAATGAGCAGTTCTTC
j_gene: TRBJ1-3; v_gene: TRBV4-1; abundance: -; d_gene: -; CDR3aa: CASSQDVPSGNTIYF; CDR3nt: TGCGCCAGCAGCCAAGACGTTCCCTCTGGAAACACCATATATTTT
j_gene: TRBJ1-5; v_gene: TRBV18; abundance: -; d_gene: -; CDR3aa: CASSPAGGNQPQHF; CDR3nt: TGTGCCAGCTCACCAGCGGGGGGAAATCAGCCCCAGCATTTT
j_gene: TRBJ1-5; v_gene: TRBV6-5; abundance: -; d_gene: TRBD1; CDR3aa: CASSYDRGNQPQHF; CDR3nt: TGTGCCAGCAGTTATGACAGGGGGAATCAGCCCCAGCATTTT
j_gene: TRBJ2-7; v_gene: TRBV11-2; abundance: few; d_gene: TRBD1; CDR3aa: CASSSEGADSEQYF; CDR3nt: TGTGCCAGCAGCTCTGAGGGGGCTGACTCCGAGCAGTACTTC
j_gene: TRBJ2-1; v_gene: TRBV2; abundance: -; d_gene: -; CDR3aa: CASSVYEQFF; CDR3nt: TGTGCCAGCAGTGTCTATGAGCAGTTCTTC
j_gene: TRBJ1-1; v_gene: TRBV5-1; abundance: -; d_gene: TRBD1; CDR3aa: CASSTLQGAGTEAFF; CDR3nt: TGCGCCAGCAGCACCTTACAGGGGGCGGGCACTGAAGCTTTCTTT
j_gene: TRBJ2-3; v_gene: TRBV7-9; abundance: -; d_gene: TRBD2; CDR3aa: CASSSGTSGGAGTDTQYF; CDR3nt: TGTGCCAGCAGCTCCGGGACTAGCGGGGGGGCGGGCACAGATACGCAGTATTTT
j_gene: TRBJ2-2; v_gene: TRBV4-3; abundance: -; d_gene: -; CDR3aa: CASSQDTGAGELFF; CDR3nt: TGCGCCAGCAGCCAAGATACTGGTGCCGGGGAGCTGTTTTTT
j_gene: TRBJ1-2; v_gene: TRBV30; abundance: -; d_gene: -; CDR3aa: CAWRSTGFYGYTF; CDR3nt: TGTGCCTGGCGTAGCACAGGTTTCTATGGCTACACCTTC
j_gene: TRBJ2-1; v_gene: TRBV4-3; abundance: -; d_gene: -; CDR3aa: CASSQDLRSSYNEQFF; CDR3nt: TGCGCCAGCAGCCAAGATCTCCGGAGCTCCTACAATGAGCAGTTCTTC